This passage covers 29 T cell receptor beta chains from one sample sequenced in a study of blood T cell repertoires in COVID-19. Assay: immunoSEQ multiplex PCR; the TCRdb copy retains only in-frame clones and omits some. The sample carries some 310,000 clones, around nine tenths recorded once. The sequenced material came from PBMCs or T cells enriched from blood (not recorded which). The source is a woman younger than 45 who had recovered from COVID-19.

The chain uses TRBV5-1 and TRBJ2-7; D is unresolved. The V and J ends lost 4 bases and 0 bases respectively, with 8 bases between them. This CDR3 region has 13 residues. Germline V gene data show CDR1 as SGHRS and CDR2 as YFSETQ. CDR3 loop: CASSAQISYEQYF. The CDR3 DNA reads as TGCGCCAGCAGCGCCCAGATCTCCTACGAGCAGTACTTC.

This chain links TRBV25-1 with TRBJ1-1, with a possible D match to TRBD1 (6 bases). CDR3 length equals 15 residues. V dropped 6 bases and J dropped 4 bases, with 18 bases sitting between them. Per the germline V gene, CDR1 is MGHDK and CDR2 is SYGVNS. CDR3 sequence: CASRNQGMRLTEAFF. CDR3 bases: TGTGCCAGCAGAAATCAGGGGATGAGGCTCACTGAAGCTTTCTTT. Using reference TRBV25-1 and TRBJ1-1 for the parts outside the CDR3, the full variable domain is EADIYQTPRYLVIGTGKKITLECSQTMGHDKMYWYQQDPGMELHLIHYSYGVNSTEKGDLSSESTVSRIRTEHFPLTLESARPSHTSQYLCASRNQGMRLTEAFFGQGTRLTVV.

The chain carries TRBV5-4 and TRBJ2-7, with a tentative D call TRBD2 (6 bases). Per the germline V gene, CDR1 is SGHNT and CDR2 is YYREEE (reference sequence). The CDR3 is made up of 12 amino acids. Trimming pared 2 bases from V and 4 bases from J, leaving 7 bases between. CDR3 loop: CASSFGGYEQYF. CDR3 bases: TGTGCCAGCAGCTTCGGGGGTTACGAGCAGTACTTC. Drawing the rest from reference TRBV5-4 and TRBJ2-7, the complete variable domain is ETGVTQSPTHLIKTRGQQVTLRCSSQSGHNTVSWYQQALGQGPQFIFQYYREEENGRGNFPPRFSGLQFPNYSSELNVNALELDDSALYLCASSFGGYEQYFGPGTRLTVT.

V is TRBV5-1 and J is TRBJ1-1, with TRBD1 identical over 7 bases. With V trimmed by 5 bases and J by 1 base, 5 bases remained unmatched. The CDR3 extends over 14 amino acids. Germline CDR1 and CDR2: SGHRS and YFSETQ. CDR3 protein: CASRRQGSNTEAFF. The CDR3 DNA reads as TGCGCCAGCAGACGACAGGGCTCGAACACTGAAGCTTTCTTT.

The chain combines TRBV29-1 with TRBJ2-2; 16 nucleotides line up with TRBD2. The CDR3 totals 15 residues. Per germline, CDR1 SQVTM and CDR2 ANQGSEA. V trimming: 7 bases; J trimming: 7 bases; junction bases outside the gene matches: 6. The DNA of the CDR3 is TGCAGCGCATTGGGGACTAGCGGGAGGGACGGGGAGCTGTTTTTT. Its translation is CSALGTSGRDGELFF.

This chain links TRBV5-1 with TRBJ2-3, with 7 bases aligning to TRBD2. Trimming took 5 bases from V and 4 from J; bases not matched to a gene: 10. This CDR3 has 15 amino acids. Looked up from germline, CDR1 is SGHRS and CDR2 is YFSETQ. The CDR3 nucleotides read TGCGCCAGCAGTAGGGGCGGGAGTGGGGCAGATACGCAGTATTTT. This encodes CASSRGGSGADTQYF.

The chain uses TRBV13 and TRBJ1-5; the match to TRBD1 covers 8 bases. The CDR3 consists of 12 residues. After removal of 9 bases from V and 6 bases from J, the junction contained 4 bases not matched to a gene. Per germline, CDR1 PRHDT and CDR2 FYEKMQ (reference sequence). CDR3 sequence reads: CASSTGGQPQHF. CDR3 in DNA: TGTGCCAGTTCCACAGGGGGTCAGCCCCAGCATTTT.

The chain carries TRBV5-1 and TRBJ1-4; TRBD1 might be the D (6 bases). The V end was cut by 3 bases, the J end by 8 bases, with 26 bases between. This CDR3 has 18 amino acids. Per germline, CDR1 SGHRS and CDR2 YFSETQ. The CDR3 DNA follows: TGCGCCAGCAGCTCCAGCCCGTACAGGGCTAATGCAGGGGAAAAACTGTTTTTT. The encoded protein is CASSSSPYRANAGEKLFF.

CDR3 bases: TGTGCCAGCAGCCTCTCCGGGACTAGGTACCTCTACGAGCAGTACTTC. It specifies CASSLSGTRYLYEQYF. V and J are TRBV7-3 and TRBJ2-7; 8 nucleotides match TRBD2. CDR1 SGHTA and CDR2 FQGTGA come from the germline V gene. The CDR3 has 16 residues. Trimming cost V 5 bases and J 3 bases; bases outside gene matches: 12.

The genes are TRBV11-2 and TRBJ2-7; the D gene is possibly TRBD2 (6 bases). The CDR3 has 14 amino acids. Germline CDR1 is SGHAT and CDR2 is FQNNGV. With 5 bases removed from V and 6 bases from J, the gap between germline ends came to 17 bases. The CDR3 loop is CASSGRTAGPEQYF. The CDR3 nucleotides are TGTGCCAGCAGCGGGAGGACCGCAGGGCCCGAGCAGTACTTC. Together with reference TRBV11-2 and TRBJ2-7, the CDR3 gives the full variable domain: EAGVAQSPRYKIIEKRQSVAFWCNPISGHATLYWYQQILGQGPKLLIQFQNNGVVDDSQLPKDRFSAERLKGVDSTLKIQPAKLEDSAVYLCASSGRTAGPEQYFGPGTRLTVT.

V and J are TRBV4-1 and TRBJ1-5; no clear D. The CDR3 contains 16 residues. Trimming took off 1 base at V and 0 bases at J, with 10 bases between the two ends. Germline V gives CDR1 MGHRA, CDR2 YSYEKL. Here the CDR3 DNA reads TGCGCCAGCAGCCAAGTGGGCTTATCTAGCAATCAGCCCCAGCATTTT. Translation: CASSQVGLSSNQPQHF.

As regards this clone: Distinct nucleotide sequences in the sample also encode this CDR3. The rearrangement uses TRBV27 and TRBJ1-1; D unresolved. The CDR3 length is 13 residues. Germline-derived CDR1 and CDR2 are MNHEY and SMNVEV (reference sequence). Trimming took 3 bases from V and 1 from J, leaving 6 bases between them. CDR3 loop: CASSLAGNTEAFF. The CDR3 DNA is TGTGCCAGCAGTTTGGCGGGGAACACTGAAGCTTTCTTT.

The chain carries TRBV19 and TRBJ2-7; D is possibly TRBD2 (6 bases). This CDR3 contains 16 residues. Per the germline V gene, CDR1 is LNHDA and CDR2 is SQIVND (reference sequence). Trimming cost V 3 bases and J 5 bases, with 20 bases left between them. CDR3 region: CASSIKAFFGGNEQYF. CDR3 nucleotide sequence: TGTGCCAGTAGTATCAAGGCTTTTTTTGGGGGGAACGAGCAGTACTTC.

The chain uses TRBV5-1 and TRBJ1-1, with 9 bases fitting TRBD1. CDR3 length: 16 amino acids. Germline assignment: CDR1 SGHRS and CDR2 YFSETQ. V was clipped by 1 base and J by 5 bases; unmatched bases: 9. The chain's CDR3 is CASSLTGGLRGTEAFF. The CDR3 DNA sequence: TGCGCCAGCAGCTTGACAGGGGGCTTAAGGGGGACTGAAGCTTTCTTT.

The V call is TRBV11-3, the J call TRBJ1-6, with a tentative D call TRBD1 (5 bases). V was shortened by 1 base and J by 8 bases, with 12 bases between the two germline ends. From germline, CDR1 is SGHNT and CDR2 YENEEA. This CDR3 is built from 15 residues. CDR3 DNA: TGTGCCAGCAGCTTAGGTGGGGGAGGTGATTCACCCCTCCACTTT. Translated, it gives CASSLGGGGDSPLHF.

The V gene is TRBV5-1, the J gene TRBJ1-1, with a tentative D call TRBD1 (6 bases). This CDR3 has 14 residues. Germline assignment: CDR1 SGHRS and CDR2 YFSETQ. The germline V and J ends were trimmed by 3 bases and 8 bases, with 17 bases remaining between them. CDR3: CASSSTQGNREAFF. Here the CDR3 DNA reads TGCGCCAGCAGCTCAACCCAGGGGAACAGGGAAGCTTTCTTT.

The rearrangement joins TRBV24-1 to TRBJ2-7; TRBD2 matches 8 bases. In germline, CDR1 is KGHDR, CDR2 SFDVKD. The junction had 4 bases not matched to a gene; V was cut back by 4 bases and J by 3 bases. The CDR3 has 14 amino acids. CDR3 region: CATSEAGTSYEQYF. DNA of the CDR3: TGTGCCACCAGTGAAGCCGGGACTAGCTACGAGCAGTACTTC.

The chain employs TRBV30 and TRBJ2-7; 13 bases fit TRBD2. This CDR3 region has 15 residues. Per germline, CDR1 GTSNPN and CDR2 SVGIG (reference sequence). The V and J ends lost 3 bases and 5 bases, in that order; junction bases with no gene match: 7. CDR3 region: CAWSPGLAGSDEQYF. The DNA of the CDR3 is TGTGCCTGGAGCCCGGGACTAGCGGGATCTGACGAGCAGTACTTC.

V is TRBV6-5 and J is TRBJ2-7; D remains ambiguous. Germline CDR1 and CDR2: MNHEY and SVGAGI. Trimming removed 6 bases at V and 2 bases at J, with 11 bases between. This CDR3 contains 13 residues. The CDR3 sequence: CASRQTATYEQYF. In DNA form, the CDR3 reads TGTGCCAGCAGACAAACAGCCACCTACGAGCAGTACTTC.

CDR3 nucleotide sequence: TGTGCCAGCAGCTCCCCGGTGCTGCTCACCCAAAAGCCTACCTACGAGCAGTACTTC. Its translation: CASSSPVLLTQKPTYEQYF. The chain links TRBV7-2 to TRBJ2-7; D not certain. Deletions cut 4 bases from V and 2 bases from J, with 27 bases between. Germline V gene data show CDR1 as SGHTA and CDR2 as FQGNSA. The CDR3 is 19 amino acids.

The genes are TRBV11-3 and TRBJ2-2, with 9 positions matching TRBD2. The CDR3 loop spans 19 amino acids. Germline CDR1 reads SGHNT; CDR2 reads YENEEA. Trimming at V came to 2 bases and at J to 5 bases, leaving 15 bases not matched to a gene. The CDR3 DNA follows: TGTGCCAGCAGCTTAACACCCATCCCGTTAGCGGGAGCGACCGGGGAGCTGTTTTTT. Its translation: CASSLTPIPLAGATGELFF.

Worth noting for this clone: Other nucleotide sequences from this sample produce the same CDR3. The chain employs TRBV6-6 and TRBJ1-3; D unresolved. The V gene lost 2 bases and the J gene lost 2 bases, with 10 bases spanning the gap. The CDR3 totals 15 residues. The germline V gene encodes CDR1 MNHNY and CDR2 SVGAGI (reference sequence). For the CDR3, the DNA is TGTGCCAGCAGTTACGTCCGCGGGGCTGGAAACACCATATATTTT. Translated, it gives CASSYVRGAGNTIYF.

The CDR3 reads CASSEQGYGYTF. The CDR3 DNA reads as TGTGCCAGCAGTGAACAGGGGTATGGCTACACCTTC. The rearrangement links TRBV6-1 to TRBJ1-2; a possible D gene is TRBD1 (6 bases). CDR3 size: 12 residues. Germline V gives CDR1 MNHNS, CDR2 SASEGT. Trimming cost V 2 bases and J 5 bases, with 6 bases left between them.

The chain has TRBV5-1 and TRBJ1-1; 7 bases map to TRBD1. Trimming at V came to 3 bases and at J to 6 bases, leaving 5 bases not matched to a gene. The length of the CDR3 is 13 residues. The germline gives CDR1 SGHRS, CDR2 YFSETQ. The CDR3 here is CASSWGTEPEAFF. The CDR3 DNA is TGCGCCAGCAGCTGGGGGACAGAGCCTGAAGCTTTCTTT.

The chain couples TRBV10-3 to TRBJ1-5; the match to TRBD1 covers 7 bases. Per germline, CDR1 ENHRY and CDR2 SYGVKD. Trimming removed 3 bases from V and 6 bases from J; junction bases left unmatched: 11. The CDR3 spans 16 residues. CDR3 bases: TGTGCCATCAGTGACCCAGACAGGGACGCCGGTCAGCCCCAGCATTTT. Residues: CAISDPDRDAGQPQHF.

V is TRBV5-1 and J is TRBJ2-3; 8 bases align to TRBD2. The CDR3 runs to 14 residues. V lost 4 bases, J lost 4 bases, and 5 bases stayed unmatched. Germline CDR1 is SGHRS and CDR2 is YFSETQ. CDR3 nucleotides: TGCGCCAGCAGCGCAGGACTAGCCCCAGATACGCAGTATTTT. This encodes CASSAGLAPDTQYF.

The rearrangement uses TRBV11-3 and TRBJ1-1; 8 positions agree with TRBD1. CDR1 is SGHNT and CDR2 is YENEEA in the germline V gene. The CDR3 covers 16 residues. V was clipped by 5 bases and J by 0 bases; unmatched bases: 8. CDR3 nucleotide sequence: TGTGCCAGCAGCGTCCACGTGGACAGGGTGAACACTGAAGCTTTCTTT. As protein: CASSVHVDRVNTEAFF.

This clone was observed a handful of times. The chain employs TRBV2 and TRBJ1-4, with D unresolved. V was cut by 4 bases and J by 4 bases, with 10 bases left in between. CDR3 length equals 14 residues. Per the germline V gene, CDR1 is SNHLY and CDR2 is FYNNEI. DNA of the CDR3: TGTGCCAGCAGTGTCTCGGGGAATAATGAAAAACTGTTTTTT. Its protein product is CASSVSGNNEKLFF.

CDR3 in amino acids: CSLQAGETGELFF. CDR3 coding DNA: TGCAGCCTCCAAGCGGGAGAGACCGGGGAGCTGTTTTTT. This sequence joins TRBV29-1 and TRBJ2-2; 8 bases are a match to TRBD2. V lost 8 bases to trimming and J lost 5 bases; unmatched junction nucleotides: 7. Looked up from germline, CDR1 is SQVTM and CDR2 is ANQGSEA. CDR3 length equals 13 residues.